Presented here are 10 T cell receptor beta chains from one specimen sequenced in a study of T cells in Graves' hyperthyroidism and ophthalmopathy. Amplified TCR beta CDR3 regions derived from RNA transcripts. Carried out on the TCR CDR3, a first-round RT-PCR used the HTBI primer set. TCRdb re-called the multiplex PCR reads through MiXCR, storing one row per CDR3 protein. Of approximately 420,000 distinct CDR3 sequences listed, around 14% are singletons. Material: blood. These receptors originate from a woman younger than 45 with Graves' hyperthyroidism.

This clonotype has ten or more counts. The CDR3 DNA reads as TGTGCCAGCAGCCAGGACACCTGGGGATATGGCTACACCTTC. Translated: CASSQDTWGYGYTF. The rearrangement links TRBV3-1 to TRBJ1-2, with D perhaps matching TRBD1 (5 bases). The CDR3 is 14 amino acids. Germline V gene lookup returns CDR1 LGHDT and CDR2 YNNKEL (reference sequence). V was trimmed by 3 bases and J by 5 bases, leaving 13 bases between them.

This clonotype was seen ten or more times. The chain couples TRBV7-8 to TRBJ2-7, with TRBD2 identical over 7 bases. Trimming at V came to 1 base and at J to 4 bases, leaving 4 bases not matched to a gene. The CDR3 has 14 residues. From germline, CDR1 is SGHVS and CDR2 FQNEAQ. Here the CDR3 reads CASSLELAPYEQYF. The CDR3, as DNA: TGTGCCAGCAGCTTAGAACTAGCGCCATACGAGCAGTACTTC.

This chain connects TRBV10-2 to TRBJ2-1; TRBD2 is a possible D gene (6 bases). The germline V gene encodes CDR1 WSHSY and CDR2 SAAADI. V was pared by 4 bases and J by 8 bases, with 18 bases between. This CDR3 is 15 amino acids long. The CDR3 region has the DNA TGCGCCAGCAGTGGACTAGGCCTCGCATCAGATGAGCAGTTCTTC. Translation: CASSGLGLASDEQFF.

V usage is TRBV6-2 or TRBV6-3 and J usage is TRBJ1-5, with 7 bases matching TRBD1. The trim removed 4 bases at V and 2 bases at J, leaving 5 bases unmatched. The CDR3 spans 15 residues. Looked up from germline, CDR1 is MNHEY and CDR2 is SVGEGT. CDR3 nucleotides: TGTGCCAGCAGTTCCATTGACAGGGGCAATCAGCCCCAGCATTTT. This sequence encodes CASSSIDRGNQPQHF.

This clonotype was observed a handful of times. This chain joins TRBV20-1 and TRBJ2-7; D tentatively reads TRBD1 or TRBD2 (6 bases each). Germline CDR1 and CDR2: DFQATT and SNEGSKA (reference sequence). The V gene lost 1 base and the J gene lost 1 base, with 14 bases spanning the gap. This CDR3 spans 15 amino acids. For the CDR3, the DNA is TGCAGTGCTAGAGTTACCCGGGGGCGGTCCTACGAGCAGTACTTC. This gives the protein CSARVTRGRSYEQYF.

This clonotype showed up just a few times. The V gene is TRBV5-6, the J gene TRBJ1-2; no clear D. V lost 0 bases and J lost 4, with 16 bases in between. Germline CDR1 is SGHDT and CDR2 is YYEEEE. CDR3 length: 16 residues. The CDR3 loop is CASSLVSGVEGYGYTF. The CDR3 bases are TGTGCCAGCAGCTTGGTATCCGGGGTGGAAGGCTATGGCTACACCTTC.

The chain links TRBV7-2 to TRBJ2-2; the D gene is possibly TRBD1 (6 bases). Germline CDR1 and CDR2: SGHTA and FQGNSA. Trimming left V 2 bases short and J 0 bases short, with 10 bases between. This CDR3 spans 16 amino acids. As DNA, the CDR3 is TGTGCCAGCAGCTTAAAAGGGACAACGAACACCGGGGAGCTGTTTTTT. The encoded protein is CASSLKGTTNTGELFF.

Only a few counts were recorded for this clonotype. This CDR3 reads CATSDLGESYNEQFF. The CDR3 coding sequence is TGTGCCACCAGTGATTTAGGAGAGTCCTACAATGAGCAGTTCTTC. The chain combines TRBV24-1 with TRBJ2-1; D unresolved. CDR1 KGHDR and CDR2 SFDVKD come from the germline V gene. There are 15 residues in the CDR3. Trimming pared 1 base from V and 1 base from J, leaving 7 bases between.

The rearrangement joins TRBV9 to TRBJ2-1; D is possibly TRBD2 (6 bases). Looked up from germline, CDR1 is SGDLS and CDR2 is YYNGEE. This CDR3 comprises 15 residues. The V and J ends lost 6 bases and 6 bases respectively, with 19 bases between them. The CDR3 DNA follows: TGTGCCAGCACCGAAAGCCGGGGGTCCCGCAATGAGCAGTTCTTC. Protein product: CASTESRGSRNEQFF.

This clonotype was seen a few times. The chain recombines TRBV3-1 with TRBJ2-5; a possible D gene is TRBD2 (6 bases). This CDR3 region has 17 residues. Germline lookup yields CDR1 LGHDT and CDR2 YNNKEL (reference sequence). V was cut by 1 base and J by 5 bases, with 20 bases left in between. This CDR3 is CASSQGGPWGRGETQYF. The DNA for the CDR3 is TGTGCCAGCAGCCAAGGTGGGCCGTGGGGCCGGGGGGAGACCCAGTACTTC.